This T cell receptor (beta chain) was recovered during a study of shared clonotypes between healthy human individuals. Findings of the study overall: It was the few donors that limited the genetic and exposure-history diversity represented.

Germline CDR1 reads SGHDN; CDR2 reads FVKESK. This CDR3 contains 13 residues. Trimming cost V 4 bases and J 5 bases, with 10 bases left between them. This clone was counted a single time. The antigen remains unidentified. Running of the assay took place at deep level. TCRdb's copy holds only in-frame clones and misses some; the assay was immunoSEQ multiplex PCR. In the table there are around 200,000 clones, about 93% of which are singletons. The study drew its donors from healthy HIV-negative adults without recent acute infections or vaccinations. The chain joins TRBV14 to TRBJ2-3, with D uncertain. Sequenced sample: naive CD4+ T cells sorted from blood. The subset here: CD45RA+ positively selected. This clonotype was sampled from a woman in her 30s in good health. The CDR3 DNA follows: TGTGCCAGCAGCCTCAACCAGCGAGATACGCAGTATTTT. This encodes CASSLNQRDTQYF.